The table lists the clone carrying this TCR beta chain with a count of one. Its antigen is not identified. The data derive from a study of OX40 agonist ivuxolimab in advanced cancers. Turning to the study itself: Of the patients, three showed partial responses, one with hepatocellular carcinoma and two with cutaneous melanoma. Study-wide points: Partial responders receiving 0.1-3.0 mg/kg showed among the lowest clonal expansion.

Profiling relied on immunoSEQ multiplex PCR, and the TCRdb table lists in-frame clones only, not all of them. The table lists about 13,000 clones, around four fifths of them singletons. The CDR3 totals 14 residues. Germline-derived CDR1 and CDR2 are MNHEY and SMNVEV (reference sequence). J lost 7 bases, V lost 3 bases, and 8 bases had no gene match. Cycle 7 day 1, cycle 4 day 1, and baseline were the timepoints at which blood was sampled. The sequence was collected from an adult with an advanced solid tumor such as melanoma, head and neck, liver or kidney cancer. V usage is TRBV27 and J usage is TRBJ2-7; 8 bases match TRBD2. Specimen: CD4+ or CD8+ T cells sorted from blood, collected in a trial of the OX40 agonist ivuxolimab. CDR3 loop: CASSFIFGTREQYF. DNA of the CDR3: TGTGCCAGCAGTTTTATATTCGGGACTAGGGAGCAGTACTTC.